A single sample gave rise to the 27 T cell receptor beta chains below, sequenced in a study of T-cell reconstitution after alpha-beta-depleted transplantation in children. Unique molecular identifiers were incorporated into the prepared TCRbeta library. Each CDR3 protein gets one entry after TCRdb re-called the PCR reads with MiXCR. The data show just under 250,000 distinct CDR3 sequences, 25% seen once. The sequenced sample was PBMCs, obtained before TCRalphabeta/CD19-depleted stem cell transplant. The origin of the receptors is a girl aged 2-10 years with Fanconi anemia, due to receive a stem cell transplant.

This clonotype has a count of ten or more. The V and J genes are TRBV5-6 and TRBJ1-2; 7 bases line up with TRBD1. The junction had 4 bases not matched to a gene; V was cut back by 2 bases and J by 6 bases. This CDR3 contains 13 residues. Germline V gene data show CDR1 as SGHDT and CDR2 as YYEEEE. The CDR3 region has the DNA TGTGCCAGCAGCTTTCGACAGGGCGATGGCTACACCTTC. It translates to CASSFRQGDGYTF.

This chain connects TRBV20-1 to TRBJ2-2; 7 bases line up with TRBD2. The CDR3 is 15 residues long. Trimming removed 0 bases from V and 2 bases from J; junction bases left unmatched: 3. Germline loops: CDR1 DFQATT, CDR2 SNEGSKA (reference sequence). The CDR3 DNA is TGCAGTGCTAGAGATGCGGGAGCCAACACCGGGGAGCTGTTTTTT. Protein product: CSARDAGANTGELFF.

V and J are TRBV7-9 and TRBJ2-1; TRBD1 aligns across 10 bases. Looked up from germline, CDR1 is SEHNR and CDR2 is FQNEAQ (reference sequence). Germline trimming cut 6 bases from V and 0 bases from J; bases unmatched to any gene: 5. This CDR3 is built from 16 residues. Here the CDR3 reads CASSLRTGGSYNEQFF. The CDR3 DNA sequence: TGTGCCAGCAGTCTTAGGACAGGGGGCTCCTACAATGAGCAGTTCTTC. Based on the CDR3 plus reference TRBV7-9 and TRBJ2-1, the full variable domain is DTGVSQNPRHKITKRGQNVTFRCDPISEHNRLYWYRQTLGQGPEFLTYFQNEAQLEKSRLLSDRFSAERPKGSFSTLEIQRTEQGDSAMYLCASSLRTGGSYNEQFFGPGTRLTVL.

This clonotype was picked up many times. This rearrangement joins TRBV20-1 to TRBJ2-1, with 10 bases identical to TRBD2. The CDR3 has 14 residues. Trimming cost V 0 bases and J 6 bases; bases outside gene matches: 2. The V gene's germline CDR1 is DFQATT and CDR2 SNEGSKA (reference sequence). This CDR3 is CSARDRTSGNEQFF. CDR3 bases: TGCAGTGCTAGAGATCGGACTAGCGGCAATGAGCAGTTCTTC.

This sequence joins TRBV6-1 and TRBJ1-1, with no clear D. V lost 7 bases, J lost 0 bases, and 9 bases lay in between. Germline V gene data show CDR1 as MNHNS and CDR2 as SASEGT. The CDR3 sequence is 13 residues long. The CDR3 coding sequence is TGTGCCAGCAATCAGGACCTGAACACTGAAGCTTTCTTT. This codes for CASNQDLNTEAFF.

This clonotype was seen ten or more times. This CDR3 is CASRGLDGTGELFF. In nucleotides, the CDR3 is TGTGCCAGCAGGGGACTAGACGGCACCGGGGAGCTGTTTTTT. The chain carries TRBV12-3 or TRBV12-4 and TRBJ2-2, with 8 bases that match TRBD2. This CDR3 region has 14 residues. Losses at the gene ends were 6 bases for V and 4 bases for J; bases not matched to a gene: 4.

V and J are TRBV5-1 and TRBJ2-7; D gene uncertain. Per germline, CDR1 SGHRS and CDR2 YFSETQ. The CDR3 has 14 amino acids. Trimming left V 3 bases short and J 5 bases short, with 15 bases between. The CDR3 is CASSSKGSVNEQYF. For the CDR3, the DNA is TGCGCCAGCAGCTCTAAGGGCTCGGTGAACGAGCAGTACTTC.

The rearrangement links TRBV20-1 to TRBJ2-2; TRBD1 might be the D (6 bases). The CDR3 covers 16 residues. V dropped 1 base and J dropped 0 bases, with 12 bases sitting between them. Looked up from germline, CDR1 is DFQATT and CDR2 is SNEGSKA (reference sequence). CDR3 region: CSARGYRAANTGELFF. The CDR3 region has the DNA TGCAGTGCTAGAGGATACAGGGCAGCGAACACCGGGGAGCTGTTTTTT.

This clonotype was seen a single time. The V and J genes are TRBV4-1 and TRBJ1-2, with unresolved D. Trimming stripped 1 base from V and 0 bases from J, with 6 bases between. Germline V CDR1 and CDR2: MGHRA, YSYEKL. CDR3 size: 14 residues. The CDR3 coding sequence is TGCGCCAGCAGCCAAGTGAGTTCTAACTATGGCTACACCTTC. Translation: CASSQVSSNYGYTF.

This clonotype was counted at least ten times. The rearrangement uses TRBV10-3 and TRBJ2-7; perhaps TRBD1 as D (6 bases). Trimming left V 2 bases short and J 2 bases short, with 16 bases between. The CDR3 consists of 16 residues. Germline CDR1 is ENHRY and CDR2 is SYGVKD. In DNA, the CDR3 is TGTGCCATCAGTGAGCCCATAACTACAGGGCCCTACGAGCAGTACTTC. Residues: CAISEPITTGPYEQYF.

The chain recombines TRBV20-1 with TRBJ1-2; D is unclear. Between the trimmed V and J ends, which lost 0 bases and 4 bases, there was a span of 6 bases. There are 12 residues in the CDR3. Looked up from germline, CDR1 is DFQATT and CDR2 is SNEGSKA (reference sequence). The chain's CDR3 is CSARDGSYGYTF. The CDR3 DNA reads TGCAGTGCTAGAGATGGGAGCTATGGCTACACCTTC.

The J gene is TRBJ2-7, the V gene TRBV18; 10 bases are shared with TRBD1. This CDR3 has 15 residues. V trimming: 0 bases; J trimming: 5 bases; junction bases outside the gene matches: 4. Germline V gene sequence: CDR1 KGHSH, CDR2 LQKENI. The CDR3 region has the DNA TGTGCCAGCTCACCACCGGGGGACAGGGGCCACGAGCAGTACTTC. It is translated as CASSPPGDRGHEQYF.

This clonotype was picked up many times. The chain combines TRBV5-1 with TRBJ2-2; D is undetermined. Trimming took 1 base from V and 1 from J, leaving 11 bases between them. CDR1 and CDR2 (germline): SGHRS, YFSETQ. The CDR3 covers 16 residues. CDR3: CASSLYLAMNTGELFF. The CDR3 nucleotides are TGCGCCAGCAGCTTGTATCTCGCTATGAACACCGGGGAGCTGTTTTTT. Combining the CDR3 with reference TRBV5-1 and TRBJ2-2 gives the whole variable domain KAGVTQTPRYLIKTRGQQVTLSCSPISGHRSVSWYQQTPGQGLQFLFEYFSETQRNKGNFPGRFSGRQFSNSRSEMNVSTLELGDSALYLCASSLYLAMNTGELFFGEGSRLTVL.

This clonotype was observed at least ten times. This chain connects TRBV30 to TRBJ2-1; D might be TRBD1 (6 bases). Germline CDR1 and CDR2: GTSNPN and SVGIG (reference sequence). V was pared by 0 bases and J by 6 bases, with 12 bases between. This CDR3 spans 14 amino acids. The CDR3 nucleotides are TGTGCCTGGAGTGTAAACAGGGAACCCAATGAGCAGTTCTTC. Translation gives CAWSVNREPNEQFF.

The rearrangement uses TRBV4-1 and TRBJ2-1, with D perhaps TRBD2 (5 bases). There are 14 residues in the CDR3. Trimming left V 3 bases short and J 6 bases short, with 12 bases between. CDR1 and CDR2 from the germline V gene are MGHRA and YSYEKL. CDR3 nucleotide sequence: TGCGCCAGCAGCCATCTCACTAGTTTCAATGAGCAGTTCTTC. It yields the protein CASSHLTSFNEQFF.

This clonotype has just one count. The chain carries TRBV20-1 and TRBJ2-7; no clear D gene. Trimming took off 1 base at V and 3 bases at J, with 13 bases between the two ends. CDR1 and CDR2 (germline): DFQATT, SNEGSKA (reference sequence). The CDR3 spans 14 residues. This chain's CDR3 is CSARADSPYYEQYF. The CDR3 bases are TGCAGTGCTAGAGCCGACTCCCCCTACTACGAGCAGTACTTC.

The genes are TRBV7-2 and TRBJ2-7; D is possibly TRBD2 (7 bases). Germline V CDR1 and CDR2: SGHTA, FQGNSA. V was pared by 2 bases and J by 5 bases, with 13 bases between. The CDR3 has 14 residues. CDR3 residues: CASSLIGGPHEQYF. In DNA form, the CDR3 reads TGTGCCAGCAGCTTAATCGGGGGGCCGCACGAGCAGTACTTC.

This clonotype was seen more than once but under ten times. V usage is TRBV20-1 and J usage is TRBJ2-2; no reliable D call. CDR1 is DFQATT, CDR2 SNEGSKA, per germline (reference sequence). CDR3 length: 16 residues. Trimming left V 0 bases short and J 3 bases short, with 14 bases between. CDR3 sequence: CSARDSRTEYTGELFF. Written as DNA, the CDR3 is TGCAGTGCTAGAGATTCCCGGACGGAGTACACCGGGGAGCTGTTTTTT.

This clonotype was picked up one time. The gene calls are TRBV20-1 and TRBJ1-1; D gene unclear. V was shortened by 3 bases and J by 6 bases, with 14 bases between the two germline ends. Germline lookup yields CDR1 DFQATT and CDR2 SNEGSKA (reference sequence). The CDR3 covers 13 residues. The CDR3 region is CSARGRVRAEAFF. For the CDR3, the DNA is TGCAGTGCTAGGGGTAGGGTAAGAGCTGAAGCTTTCTTT.

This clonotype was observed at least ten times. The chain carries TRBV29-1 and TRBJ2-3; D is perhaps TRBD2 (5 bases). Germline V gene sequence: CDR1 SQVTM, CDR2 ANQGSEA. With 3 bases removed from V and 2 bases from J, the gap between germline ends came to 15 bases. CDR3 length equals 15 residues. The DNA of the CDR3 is TGCAGCGTTGAGCGGCGGGCCTCCCCCACAGATACGCAGTATTTT. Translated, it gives CSVERRASPTDTQYF.

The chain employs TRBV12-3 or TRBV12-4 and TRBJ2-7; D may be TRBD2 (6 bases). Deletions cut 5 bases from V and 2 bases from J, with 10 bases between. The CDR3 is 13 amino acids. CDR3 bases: TGTGCCAGCAGTACGGGACTTCCCTACGAGCAGTACTTC. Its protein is CASSTGLPYEQYF.

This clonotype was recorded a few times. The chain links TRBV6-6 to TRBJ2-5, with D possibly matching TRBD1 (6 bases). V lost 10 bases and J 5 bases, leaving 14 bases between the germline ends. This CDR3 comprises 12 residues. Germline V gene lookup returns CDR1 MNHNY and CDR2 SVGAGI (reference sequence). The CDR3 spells CATDRRGETQYF. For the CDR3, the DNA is TGTGCCACCGATCGCAGGGGTGAGACCCAGTACTTC.

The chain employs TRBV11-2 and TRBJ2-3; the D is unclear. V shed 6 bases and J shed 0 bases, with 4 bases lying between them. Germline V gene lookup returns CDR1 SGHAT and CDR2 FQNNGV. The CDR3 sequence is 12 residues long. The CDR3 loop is CASRQSTDTQYF. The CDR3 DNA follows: TGTGCCAGCAGACAAAGCACAGATACGCAGTATTTT.

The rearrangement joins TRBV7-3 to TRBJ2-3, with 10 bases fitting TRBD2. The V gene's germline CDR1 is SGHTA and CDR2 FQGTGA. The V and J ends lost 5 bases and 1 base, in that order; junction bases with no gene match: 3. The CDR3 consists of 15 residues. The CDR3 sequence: CASSVLAGGTDTQYF. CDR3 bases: TGTGCCAGCAGCGTCCTAGCGGGAGGCACAGATACGCAGTATTTT.

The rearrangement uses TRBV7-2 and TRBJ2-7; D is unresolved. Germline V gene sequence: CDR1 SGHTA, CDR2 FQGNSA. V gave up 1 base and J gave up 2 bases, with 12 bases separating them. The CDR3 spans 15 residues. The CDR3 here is CASSLVAVSPYEQYF. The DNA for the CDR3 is TGTGCCAGCAGCTTAGTCGCGGTCAGCCCCTACGAGCAGTACTTC. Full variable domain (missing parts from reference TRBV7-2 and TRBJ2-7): GAGVSQSPSNKVTEKGKDVELRCDPISGHTALYWYRQSLGQGLEFLIYFQGNSAPDKSGLPSDRFSAERTGGSVSTLTIQRTQQEDSAVYLCASSLVAVSPYEQYFGPGTRLTVT.

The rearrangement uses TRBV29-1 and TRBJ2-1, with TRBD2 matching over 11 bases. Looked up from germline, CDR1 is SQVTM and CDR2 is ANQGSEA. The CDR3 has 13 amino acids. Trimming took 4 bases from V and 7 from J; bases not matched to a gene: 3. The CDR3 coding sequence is TGCAGCGTTGGGACTAGCGGGTGGAATGAGCAGTTCTTC. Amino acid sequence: CSVGTSGWNEQFF.

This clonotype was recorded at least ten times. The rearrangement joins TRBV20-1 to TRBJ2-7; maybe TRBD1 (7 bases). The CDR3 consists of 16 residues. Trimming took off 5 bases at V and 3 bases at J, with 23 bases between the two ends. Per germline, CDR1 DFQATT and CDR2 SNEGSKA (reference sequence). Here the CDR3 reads CSAGPRETGRNYEQYF. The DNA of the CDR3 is TGCAGTGCTGGACCTCGGGAGACAGGGCGCAACTACGAGCAGTACTTC.